This is a list of T cell receptor beta chains from one sample in a study of cytomegalovirus exposure and HLA in healthy donors. Using immunoSEQ multiplex PCR, the repertoire was profiled, and TCRdb retains in-frame clones only, with some absent. The table has 140,000 to 150,000 clones, roughly four fifths seen once. Sequenced: PBMCs. The receptors shown here come from a woman between 55 and 75 years old in good health and CMV-seropositive. CDR3s include the opening cysteine and the closing phenylalanine or tryptophan. Each record gives: CDR3 DNA, CDR3 protein, J gene, V gene, CDR3 length, D gene, clone size. D genes are given only for firm matches. Only some rows state a clone size, as once, few, many or a class for expanded clones.

CDR3nt: TGTGCCAGCAGCCAAGACAGCCACCCCGAAGCTTTCTTT; CDR3aa: CASSQDSHPEAFF; j_gene: TRBJ1-1; v_gene: TRBV7-2; len: 13; d_gene: NA; abundance: NA
CDR3nt: TGTGCCAGCAGCTTACTGGGGCTCGGGGAGACCCAGTACTTC; CDR3aa: CASSLLGLGETQYF; j_gene: TRBJ2-5; v_gene: TRBV7-9; len: 14; d_gene: NA; abundance: NA
CDR3nt: TGTGCCAGTAGTATAGATGGACTAGCTTTGTTTAGTTATTCCTACAATGAGCAGTTCTTC; CDR3aa: CASSIDGLALFSYSYNEQFF; j_gene: TRBJ2-1; v_gene: TRBV19; len: 20; d_gene: TRBD2; abundance: NA
CDR3nt: TGTGCCAGCAGTGAAGGGGAGGGGGTGTCGAGTGAAAAACTGTTTTTT; CDR3aa: CASSEGEGVSSEKLFF; j_gene: TRBJ1-4; v_gene: TRBV25-1; len: 16; d_gene: NA; abundance: NA
CDR3nt: TGTGCCAGTAGTATATTACAGGGGCAGGGCACCGGGGAGCTGTTTTTT; CDR3aa: CASSILQGQGTGELFF; j_gene: TRBJ2-2; v_gene: TRBV19; len: 16; d_gene: TRBD1; abundance: NA
CDR3nt: TGCGCCAGCAGCCAGCCAGGTAGCGGCGGGAGGGAGCAGTTCTTC; CDR3aa: CASSQPGSGGREQFF; j_gene: TRBJ2-1; v_gene: TRBV4-1; len: 15; d_gene: TRBD2; abundance: NA
CDR3nt: TGTGCCAGCAGTGAGGGTCACGAGCAGTACTTC; CDR3aa: CASSEGHEQYF; j_gene: TRBJ2-7; v_gene: TRBV28; len: 11; d_gene: NA; abundance: NA
CDR3nt: TGCAGCGTAGGACAGGGGGAACGTGGAAACACCATATATTTT; CDR3aa: CSVGQGERGNTIYF; j_gene: TRBJ1-3; v_gene: TRBV29-1; len: 14; d_gene: TRBD1; abundance: NA
CDR3nt: TGTGCCAGCAGCCCCCCGGGACAGGGGTCTTACGAGCAGTACTTC; CDR3aa: CASSPPGQGSYEQYF; j_gene: TRBJ2-7; v_gene: TRBV7-6; len: 15; d_gene: TRBD1; abundance: NA
CDR3nt: TGTGCCTGGAGTACAACAGGGGGCACTGAAGCTTTCTTT; CDR3aa: CAWSTTGGTEAFF; j_gene: TRBJ1-1; v_gene: TRBV30; len: 13; d_gene: TRBD1; abundance: NA
CDR3nt: TGTGCCAGCAGCCCACGACAGGGTAAAATTGAAAAACTGTTTTTT; CDR3aa: CASSPRQGKIEKLFF; j_gene: TRBJ1-4; v_gene: TRBV7-3; len: 15; d_gene: TRBD1; abundance: once
CDR3nt: TGTGCCAGCAGCCAAGATCTCGGGGTTAGTGAGCAGTTCTTC; CDR3aa: CASSQDLGVSEQFF; j_gene: TRBJ2-1; v_gene: TRBV14; len: 14; d_gene: NA; abundance: NA
CDR3nt: TGTGCCAGCAGCCCTAGCAGCGGGAGGGCCCATGAGCAGTTCTTC; CDR3aa: CASSPSSGRAHEQFF; j_gene: TRBJ2-1; v_gene: TRBV11-2; len: 15; d_gene: TRBD2; abundance: NA
CDR3nt: TGTGCCAGCAGTTACGATGCAGGAAGCTCCTACAATGAGCAGTTCTTC; CDR3aa: CASSYDAGSSYNEQFF; j_gene: TRBJ2-1; v_gene: TRBV6-5; len: 16; d_gene: NA; abundance: NA
CDR3nt: TGTGCCAGCAGTCCCTTGAGGGGGCCAGGTCAGCCCCAGCATTTT; CDR3aa: CASSPLRGPGQPQHF; j_gene: TRBJ1-5; v_gene: TRBV6-5; len: 15; d_gene: TRBD1; abundance: NA
CDR3nt: TGTGCCAGCAGTACATGGACTAGCGGGAGAGGGGCCGGGGAGCTGTTTTTT; CDR3aa: CASSTWTSGRGAGELFF; j_gene: TRBJ2-2; v_gene: TRBV2; len: 17; d_gene: TRBD2; abundance: NA
CDR3nt: TGCAGCGTCGCAGGGTTAGGAAACACCATATATTTT; CDR3aa: CSVAGLGNTIYF; j_gene: TRBJ1-3; v_gene: TRBV29-1; len: 12; d_gene: NA; abundance: NA
CDR3nt: TGTGCCAGCAGTTCGGGACTCCGGGGCCCTTACAATGAGCAGTTCTTC; CDR3aa: CASSSGLRGPYNEQFF; j_gene: TRBJ2-1; v_gene: TRBV28; len: 16; d_gene: NA; abundance: once
CDR3nt: TGTGCCAGCAGGGGTGGTGGGAGACACAATGAGCAGTTCTTC; CDR3aa: CASRGGGRHNEQFF; j_gene: TRBJ2-1; v_gene: TRBV28; len: 14; d_gene: NA; abundance: NA
CDR3nt: TGTGCCAGCAGCTTCCCGGGACTAGCGAGGAAGGGGACCCAGTACTTC; CDR3aa: CASSFPGLARKGTQYF; j_gene: TRBJ2-5; v_gene: TRBV7-2; len: 16; d_gene: TRBD2; abundance: NA
CDR3nt: TGTGCCATCAGTGAGTCGAAGGGACAGGGCAAAGAGACCCAGTACTTC; CDR3aa: CAISESKGQGKETQYF; j_gene: TRBJ2-5; v_gene: TRBV10-3; len: 16; d_gene: TRBD1; abundance: NA
CDR3nt: TGTGCCAGCAGCCGGGACAGGAACGCCGGGGAGCTGTTTTTT; CDR3aa: CASSRDRNAGELFF; j_gene: TRBJ2-2; v_gene: TRBV2; len: 14; d_gene: TRBD1; abundance: once
CDR3nt: TGTGCCAGCAGTTTCAGGACTAGCGGGAGGGAGACCCAGTACTTC; CDR3aa: CASSFRTSGRETQYF; j_gene: TRBJ2-5; v_gene: TRBV28; len: 15; d_gene: TRBD2; abundance: NA
CDR3nt: TGTGCCAGCAGACTTAGCGGGAGCTATGAGCAGTTCTTC; CDR3aa: CASRLSGSYEQFF; j_gene: TRBJ2-1; v_gene: TRBV19; len: 13; d_gene: TRBD2; abundance: NA
CDR3nt: TGTGCCAGCAGCCAACCGGGGACTAGCACAGATACGCAGTATTTT; CDR3aa: CASSQPGTSTDTQYF; j_gene: TRBJ2-3; v_gene: TRBV5-4; len: 15; d_gene: NA; abundance: NA
CDR3nt: TGTGCCAGCAGCCGGGGACCACGGGGGCAAGAGACCCAGTACTTC; CDR3aa: CASSRGPRGQETQYF; j_gene: TRBJ2-5; v_gene: TRBV7-9; len: 15; d_gene: NA; abundance: once
CDR3nt: TGTGCCAGCAGGAACAGGGGTAGCAATCAGCCCCAGCATTTT; CDR3aa: CASRNRGSNQPQHF; j_gene: TRBJ1-5; v_gene: TRBV27; len: 14; d_gene: TRBD1; abundance: few
CDR3nt: TGTGCCAGCAGAGAGGACTGGGGTGGGAGCGGGAGGTTGAGTGAGCAGTACTTC; CDR3aa: CASREDWGGSGRLSEQYF; j_gene: TRBJ2-7; v_gene: TRBV2; len: 18; d_gene: TRBD2; abundance: NA
CDR3nt: TGTGCCAGCAGCTTGACTAGCGGGGGAAGATACGAGCAGTACTTC; CDR3aa: CASSLTSGGRYEQYF; j_gene: TRBJ2-7; v_gene: TRBV7-2; len: 15; d_gene: TRBD2; abundance: NA
CDR3nt: TGTGCCAGCTCAGTCTCGGACAGGGTAACTGAAGCTTTCTTT; CDR3aa: CASSVSDRVTEAFF; j_gene: TRBJ1-1; v_gene: TRBV18; len: 14; d_gene: TRBD1; abundance: NA
CDR3nt: TGTGCCAGCAGCGTAGTCGGGGGAGCTAACTATGGCTACACCTTC; CDR3aa: CASSVVGGANYGYTF; j_gene: TRBJ1-2; v_gene: TRBV9; len: 15; d_gene: NA; abundance: NA
CDR3nt: TGTGCCAGCAGCTTACAAGCGATCTCCTACAATGAGCAGTTCTTC; CDR3aa: CASSLQAISYNEQFF; j_gene: TRBJ2-1; v_gene: TRBV7-3; len: 15; d_gene: NA; abundance: NA
CDR3nt: TGTGCCAGCAGCTTAACAAGTACCAGGGGAAACTATGGCTACACCTTC; CDR3aa: CASSLTSTRGNYGYTF; j_gene: TRBJ1-2; v_gene: TRBV7-2; len: 16; d_gene: NA; abundance: NA